This passage covers 12 T cell receptor beta chains from one sample sequenced in a study of CD8 T cells in Susac syndrome. With random hexamers, roughly 0.5 to 1 ug RNA was reverse transcribed. Each CDR3 protein gets one entry after TCRdb re-called the immunoSEQ multiplex PCR reads with MiXCR. This table holds over 120,000 distinct CDR3 sequences, about 95% found once. Material for sequencing was CD4+ T cells from PBMCs. The receptors come from a human donor with Susac syndrome.

The chain has TRBV30 and TRBJ2-5; D is uncertain. V was shortened by 2 bases and J by 2 bases, with 9 bases between the two germline ends. The germline V gene has CDR1 GTSNPN and CDR2 SVGIG (reference sequence). This CDR3 region has 13 residues. The CDR3 DNA reads as TGTGCCTGGAGTCGGCAGACACAAGAGACCCAGTACTTC. Amino acid sequence: CAWSRQTQETQYF.

The CDR3 coding sequence is TGCGCCAGCAGTCAATATATTCGGGACCACTCCTACAATGAGCAGTTCTTC. This codes for CASSQYIRDHSYNEQFF. V usage is TRBV23-1 and J usage is TRBJ2-1; TRBD1 or TRBD2 may be the D gene (5 bases each). TRBV23-1 is assigned to the ORF class and has an uncertain function. V shed 1 base and J shed 0 bases, with 13 bases lying between them. This CDR3 is 17 amino acids long.

This chain joins TRBV20-1 and TRBJ1-1; D ambiguous. Germline CDR1 reads DFQATT; CDR2 reads SNEGSKA (reference sequence). V was trimmed by 3 bases and J by 2 bases, leaving 10 bases between them. The CDR3 spans 13 residues. Written as DNA, the CDR3 is TGCAGTGCTAGGGAGGGAGGTAACACTGAAGCTTTCTTT. Translated, it gives CSAREGGNTEAFF.

The V and J genes are TRBV25-1 and TRBJ2-6, with D unclear. Looked up from germline, CDR1 is MGHDK and CDR2 is SYGVNS. Between the trimmed V and J ends, which lost 4 bases and 2 bases, there was a span of 21 bases. CDR3 length equals 19 residues. This CDR3 is CASSVYNLSSSPGANVLTF. For the CDR3, the DNA is TGTGCCAGCAGTGTATATAACCTGTCGAGTTCCCCTGGGGCCAACGTCCTGACTTTC.

The chain has TRBV25-1 and TRBJ2-2, with 9 positions matching TRBD2. The V gene's germline CDR1 is MGHDK and CDR2 SYGVNS. Trimming at V came to 4 bases and at J to 0 bases, leaving 15 bases not matched to a gene. The CDR3 covers 20 residues. The CDR3 DNA reads as TGTGCCAGCAGTGCTAGGGTCGGCGGGGGGGAAGGACCGAACACCGGGGAGCTGTTTTTT. Translated, it gives CASSARVGGGEGPNTGELFF.

The CDR3 DNA sequence: TGTGCCAGCGGGGACAGGAATTCACCCCTCCACTTT. Translating gives CASGDRNSPLHF. V is TRBV6-2 or TRBV6-3 and J is TRBJ1-6, with 8 positions matching TRBD1. CDR3 length: 12 amino acids. Losses at the gene ends were 8 bases for V and 7 bases for J; bases not matched to a gene: 1. Germline loops: CDR1 MNHEY, CDR2 SVGEGT.

CDR3 nucleotide sequence: TGCGCCAGCAGCTTAGGAGCGGGAGGCGAGCAGTACTTC. Encoded protein: CASSLGAGGEQYF. This chain uses TRBV5-1 with TRBJ2-7; 9 nucleotides agree with TRBD2. The V gene end was trimmed by 2 bases and the J gene end by 6 bases; junction bases not matched to a gene: 3. The CDR3 has 13 amino acids. Germline CDR1 is SGHRS and CDR2 is YFSETQ.

V is TRBV6-5 and J is TRBJ1-2; 10 bases map to TRBD1. This CDR3 has 15 residues. Trimming at V came to 7 bases and at J to 3 bases, leaving 8 bases not matched to a gene. Germline V gene sequence: CDR1 MNHEY, CDR2 SVGAGI. DNA for the CDR3: TGTGCCAGCACCAGGGGGACAGGGGAGGACTATGGCTACACCTTC. This gives the protein CASTRGTGEDYGYTF.

The chain combines TRBV11-2 with TRBJ2-7, with D perhaps given as TRBD1 or TRBD2 (6 bases each). The germline CDR1 and CDR2 sequences are SGHAT and FQNNGV. This CDR3 has 16 residues. Trimming left V 2 bases short and J 3 bases short, with 17 bases between. DNA for the CDR3: TGTGCCAGCAGCTTATATCAGCGAGGGGGGTACTACGAGCAGTACTTC. Amino acid sequence: CASSLYQRGGYYEQYF.

This chain links TRBV20-1 with TRBJ2-1, with D possibly matching TRBD1 (7 bases). Germline assignment: CDR1 DFQATT and CDR2 SNEGSKA (reference sequence). Deletions cut 3 bases from V and 9 bases from J, with 15 bases between. The CDR3 is 13 amino acids. The CDR3 is CSAREGARSEQFF. The CDR3 nucleotides read TGCAGTGCTAGGGAGGGGGCGAGGAGTGAGCAGTTCTTC.

The chain recombines TRBV4-1 with TRBJ2-1, with D possibly matching TRBD1 (5 bases). V was shortened by 2 bases and J by 0 bases, with 14 bases between the two germline ends. This CDR3 is built from 17 residues. The germline V gene has CDR1 MGHRA and CDR2 YSYEKL. In DNA form, the CDR3 reads TGCGCCAGCAGCCAACCCTTTCGACAGAGCTCCTACAATGAGCAGTTCTTC. Encoded protein: CASSQPFRQSSYNEQFF.

The chain joins TRBV9 to TRBJ2-5; the match to TRBD2 covers 10 bases. CDR1 and CDR2 from the germline V gene are SGDLS and YYNGEE. The CDR3 is 16 amino acids. J lost 3 bases, V lost 4 bases, and 9 bases had no gene match. CDR3 loop: CASSTRPSGGKETQYF. CDR3 nucleotide sequence: TGTGCCAGCAGCACAAGACCTAGCGGGGGTAAAGAGACCCAGTACTTC. Combining the CDR3 with reference TRBV9 and TRBJ2-5 gives the whole variable domain DSGVTQTPKHLITATGQRVTLRCSPRSGDLSVYWYQQSLDQGLQFLIQYYNGEERAKGNILERFSAQQFPDLHSELNLSSLELGDSALYFCASSTRPSGGKETQYFGPGTRLLVL.